The 24 T cell receptor beta chains below all came from one sample that was sequenced in a study of blood T cell repertoires in COVID-19. Profiled with immunoSEQ multiplex PCR; TCRdb holds only in-frame clones, not every one. The table records 100,000 to 150,000 clones, about 80% of them present only once. The sequencing sample was made of peripheral blood. These receptors were obtained from a woman aged 60-75 years with acute or convalescent COVID-19.

The CDR3 DNA sequence: TGCAGCGTTGCTCTACAGTTTCCGTACGAAAAACTGTTTTTT. Residues: CSVALQFPYEKLFF. V gene TRBV29-1 combines with J gene TRBJ1-4, with unresolved D. V lost 4 bases and J 8 bases, leaving 17 bases between the germline ends. Germline loops: CDR1 SQVTM, CDR2 ANQGSEA. This CDR3 comprises 14 residues.

A single count supports this clone. The CDR3 coding sequence is TGTGCCAGCGGTCTACCCCCCGGGACACTTAACACTGAAGCTTTCTTT. Protein: CASGLPPGTLNTEAFF. The chain combines TRBV2 with TRBJ1-1; tentatively, D is TRBD1 (6 bases). V lost 8 bases and J lost 2, with 21 bases in between. CDR1 is SNHLY and CDR2 is FYNNEI in the germline V gene. The length of the CDR3 is 16 residues. The full variable domain, its missing parts supplied by reference TRBV2 and TRBJ1-1, is EPEVTQTPSHQVTQMGQEVILRCVPISNHLYFYWYRQILGQKVEFLVSFYNNEISEKSEIFDDQFSVERPDGSNFTLKIRSTKLEDSAMYFCASGLPPGTLNTEAFFGQGTRLTVV.

V is TRBV7-3 and J is TRBJ2-5, with 7 bases that match TRBD2. V shed 5 bases and J 4 bases; nucleotides not matched to a gene: 10. This CDR3 region has 15 residues. The germline V gene has CDR1 SGHTA and CDR2 FQGTGA. The chain's CDR3 is CASSPGAGRGETQYF. CDR3 nucleotide sequence: TGTGCCAGCAGCCCTGGAGCGGGGAGGGGAGAGACCCAGTACTTC.

The gene calls are TRBV30 and TRBJ1-3; no clear D gene. CDR3 size: 13 residues. Germline loops: CDR1 GTSNPN, CDR2 SVGIG (reference sequence). Trimming took 0 bases from V and 4 from J, leaving 7 bases between them. The CDR3 loop reads CAWSVGRGNTIYF. CDR3 DNA sequence: TGTGCCTGGAGTGTTGGCAGAGGAAACACCATATATTTT.

The rearrangement uses TRBV19 and TRBJ2-7; 10 bases line up with TRBD1. This CDR3 region has 14 residues. Trimming cost V 6 bases and J 7 bases; bases outside gene matches: 9. Germline CDR1 LNHDA, CDR2 SQIVND (reference sequence). The CDR3 sequence: CASSPGQGLGEQYF. Written as DNA, the CDR3 is TGTGCCAGTAGCCCGGGACAGGGGTTGGGTGAGCAGTACTTC.

The V call is TRBV28, the J call TRBJ1-2; a weak D match, TRBD1 (5 bases). Trimming shortened V by 2 bases and J by 5 bases, and 12 bases separated the two germline ends. Germline V gene lookup returns CDR1 MDHEN and CDR2 SYDVKM. The CDR3 consists of 14 residues. The CDR3 DNA is TGTGCCAGCAGTTTACGGGGGTCCCAATATGGCTACACCTTC. Encoded protein: CASSLRGSQYGYTF.

The chain is built from TRBV12-5 and TRBJ1-2; 7 bases fit TRBD1. J gave up 1 base and V 1 base, and 6 bases lay outside the gene matches. Germline V gives CDR1 LGHNT, CDR2 FRNRAP. The CDR3 runs to 16 residues. The CDR3 is CASGLGGDSHNYGYTF. Here the CDR3 DNA reads TGTGCTAGTGGTTTGGGGGGGGACAGCCATAACTATGGCTACACCTTC.

V gene TRBV6-1 combines with J gene TRBJ1-2; TRBD1 aligns across 8 bases. This CDR3 comprises 15 residues. The V gene end was trimmed by 3 bases and the J gene end by 4 bases; junction bases not matched to a gene: 7. CDR1 and CDR2 from the germline V gene are MNHNS and SASEGT. The CDR3 is CASSDYTGGGYGYTF. The CDR3 bases are TGTGCCAGCAGTGATTATACAGGGGGAGGCTATGGCTACACCTTC.

J is TRBJ1-1 and V is TRBV5-1, with TRBD1 matching over 7 bases. Germline V CDR1 and CDR2: SGHRS, YFSETQ. After removal of 4 bases from V and 0 bases from J, the junction contained 6 bases not matched to a gene. The CDR3 is 15 amino acids. For the CDR3, the DNA is TGCGCCAGCAGCGCTGTGGGACAGATGAACACTGAAGCTTTCTTT. The encoded protein is CASSAVGQMNTEAFF.

The chain couples TRBV3-1 (or the pseudogene TRBV3-2) to TRBJ1-1; perhaps TRBD1 as D (5 bases). The CDR3 length is 13 residues. V lost 3 bases to trimming and J lost 7 bases, with 12 bases between them. CDR1 is LGHDT and CDR2 is YNNKEL in the germline V gene (reference sequence). This CDR3 is CASSQQGANEAFF. The DNA for the CDR3 is TGTGCCAGCAGCCAGCAGGGTGCGAATGAAGCTTTCTTT.

The genes are TRBV6-4 and TRBJ1-6; no reliable D call. V was trimmed by 5 bases and J by 8 bases, leaving 10 bases between them. Germline CDR1 is MRHNA and CDR2 is SNTAGT. The CDR3 has 13 amino acids. In DNA, the CDR3 is TGTGCCAGCAGTTCCAGGCTTGATTCACCCCTCCACTTT. Residues: CASSSRLDSPLHF.

This chain connects TRBV5-1 to TRBJ2-5; D is possibly TRBD1 (5 bases). The CDR3 is made up of 12 amino acids. CDR1 is SGHRS and CDR2 is YFSETQ in the germline V gene. The V and J ends lost 0 bases and 7 bases respectively, with 7 bases between them. The CDR3 nucleotides are TGCGCCAGCAGCTTGGTTCAGGGGACCCAGTACTTC. Its protein is CASSLVQGTQYF.

The chain links TRBV5-5 to TRBJ2-2, with 8 bases that match TRBD2. Germline loops: CDR1 SGHKS, CDR2 YYEKEE (reference sequence). This CDR3 has 16 residues. The J segment lost 4 bases and the V segment lost 0 bases, leaving 5 bases of the junction unmatched. CDR3 coding DNA: TGTGCCAGCAGCTTGGTGGCGGGGGGAGCCACCGGGGAGCTGTTTTTT. Its translation is CASSLVAGGATGELFF.

CDR3: CASSYRGTGNTIYF. The CDR3 region has the DNA TGTGCCAGCAGTTACAGAGGGACTGGAAACACCATATATTTT. The chain links TRBV6-5 to TRBJ1-3; D uncertain. The germline CDR1 and CDR2 sequences are MNHEY and SVGAGI. Trimming removed 2 bases from V and 2 bases from J, with 7 bases in between. This CDR3 contains 14 residues.

V gene TRBV5-1 combines with J gene TRBJ2-5, with 7 nucleotides matching TRBD2. V trimming: 4 bases; J trimming: 5 bases; junction bases outside the gene matches: 11. There are 15 residues in the CDR3. Per germline, CDR1 SGHRS and CDR2 YFSETQ. The CDR3 DNA reads as TGCGCCAGCAGCCTTATGCTCGGGGGGTTGGAGACCCAGTACTTC. It translates to CASSLMLGGLETQYF.

The CDR3 sequence: CASSPDGQGGREQYF. The CDR3 DNA reads as TGCGCCAGCAGCCCGGACGGACAGGGAGGGAGGGAGCAGTACTTC. This chain uses TRBV5-1 with TRBJ2-7; perhaps TRBD1 as D (8 bases). CDR1 and CDR2 (germline): SGHRS, YFSETQ. V was cut by 4 bases and J by 7 bases, with 21 bases left in between. The CDR3 covers 15 residues.

Turning to this clone: Additional DNA sequences in this sample encode the identical CDR3. This rearrangement joins TRBV19 to TRBJ2-7; tentative D call: TRBD1 (7 bases). The CDR3 spans 15 residues. Germline lookup yields CDR1 LNHDA and CDR2 SQIVND (reference sequence). The V and J ends lost 3 bases and 0 bases respectively, with 12 bases between them. The CDR3 DNA reads TGTGCCAGTAGTATCGGGCAGGGGGGCTCCTACGAGCAGTACGTC. Its translation: CASSIGQGGSYEQYV.

The V call is TRBV11-2, the J call TRBJ2-7; D is perhaps TRBD2 (6 bases). The germline V gene encodes CDR1 SGHAT and CDR2 FQNNGV. The V end was cut by 0 bases, the J end by 3 bases, with 9 bases between. The CDR3 loop spans 14 amino acids. For the CDR3, the DNA is TGTGCCAGCAGCTTAGATGGAGGGGACTACGAGCAGTACGTC. Its protein is CASSLDGGDYEQYV.

The V gene is TRBV6-5, the J gene TRBJ1-2; D unresolved. V was clipped by 2 bases and J by 4 bases, with 11 bases between them. This CDR3 spans 14 amino acids. CDR1 and CDR2 from the germline V gene are MNHEY and SVGAGI. The CDR3 loop is CASSYGPKAYGYTF. CDR3 nucleotide sequence: TGTGCCAGCAGTTACGGGCCGAAAGCCTATGGCTACACCTTC.

This clone was seen a few times. The CDR3 bases are TGTGCCAGCAGCCTCGGGGCCTACGAGCAGTACTTC. Protein product: CASSLGAYEQYF. The chain uses TRBV3-1 (or the pseudogene TRBV3-2) and TRBJ2-7; TRBD2 might be the D (5 bases). The germline gives CDR1 LGHDT, CDR2 YNNKEL (reference sequence). V lost 4 bases and J lost 2, with 6 bases in between. The CDR3 is 12 residues long.

The rearrangement joins TRBV9 to TRBJ1-6; 7 bases are a match to TRBD1. After removal of 1 base from V and 7 bases from J, the junction contained 5 bases not matched to a gene. The CDR3 spans 15 residues. Germline values: CDR1 SGDLS, CDR2 YYNGEE. The CDR3 DNA is TGTGCCAGCAGCGTAAGGGACAGTCGGAATTCACCCCTCCACTTT. Translation gives CASSVRDSRNSPLHF.

The rearrangement joins TRBV6-2 or TRBV6-3 to TRBJ2-2, with D possibly TRBD1 on 6 matching bases. This CDR3 is built from 15 residues. V lost 4 bases to trimming and J lost 3 bases, with 12 bases between them. Germline lookup yields CDR1 MNHEY and CDR2 SVGEGT. CDR3 nucleotides: TGTGCCAGCAGTTTAGGTACAGGGCACACCGGGGAGCTGTTTTTT. Its protein is CASSLGTGHTGELFF.

The V gene is TRBV24-1, the J gene TRBJ2-1; the match to TRBD2 covers 8 bases. From germline, CDR1 is KGHDR and CDR2 SFDVKD. The V gene end was trimmed by 4 bases and the J gene end by 4 bases; junction bases not matched to a gene: 17. This CDR3 contains 19 residues. CDR3 sequence: CATSDQRFGGRGAYNEQFF. DNA for the CDR3: TGTGCCACCAGTGACCAGCGGTTCGGGGGGCGGGGGGCTTACAATGAGCAGTTCTTC.

In its sample, this clone was seen once. CDR3 residues: CASSFSGANVLTF. Here the CDR3 DNA reads TGTGCCAGCAGCTTCAGTGGGGCCAACGTCCTGACTTTC. The chain employs TRBV5-8 and TRBJ2-6; D uncertain. V was cut by 2 bases and J by 3 bases, with 3 bases left in between. This CDR3 is 13 amino acids long. Germline V gives CDR1 SGHTS, CDR2 YDEGEE.